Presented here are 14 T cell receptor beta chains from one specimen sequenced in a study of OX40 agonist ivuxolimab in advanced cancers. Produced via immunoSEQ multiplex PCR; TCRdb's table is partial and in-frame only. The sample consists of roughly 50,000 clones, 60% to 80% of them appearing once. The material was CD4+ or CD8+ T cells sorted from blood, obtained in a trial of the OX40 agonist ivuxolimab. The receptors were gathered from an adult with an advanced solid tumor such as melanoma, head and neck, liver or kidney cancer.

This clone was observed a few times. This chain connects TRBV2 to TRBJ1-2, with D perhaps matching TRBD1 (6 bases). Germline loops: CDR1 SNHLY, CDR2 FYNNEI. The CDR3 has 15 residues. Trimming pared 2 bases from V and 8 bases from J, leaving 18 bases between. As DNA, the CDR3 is TGTGCCAGCAGTGAAAGTCGACAGGCTGTTAGAGGCTACACCTTC. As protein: CASSESRQAVRGYTF. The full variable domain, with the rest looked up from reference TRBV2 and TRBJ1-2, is EPEVTQTPSHQVTQMGQEVILRCVPISNHLYFYWYRQILGQKVEFLVSFYNNEISEKSEIFDDQFSVERPDGSNFTLKIRSTKLEDSAMYFCASSESRQAVRGYTFGSGTRLTVV.

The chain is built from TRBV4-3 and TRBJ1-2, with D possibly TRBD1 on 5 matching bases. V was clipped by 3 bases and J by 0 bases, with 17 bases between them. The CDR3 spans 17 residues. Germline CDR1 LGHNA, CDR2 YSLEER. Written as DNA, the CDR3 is TGCGCCAGCAGCCAGACACCGGGACTCGGATCTAACTATGGCTACACCTTC. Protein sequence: CASSQTPGLGSNYGYTF.

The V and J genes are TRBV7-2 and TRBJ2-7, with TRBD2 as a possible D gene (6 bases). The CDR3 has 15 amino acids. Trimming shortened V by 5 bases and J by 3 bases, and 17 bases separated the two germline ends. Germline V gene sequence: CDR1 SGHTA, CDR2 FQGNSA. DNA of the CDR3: TGTGCCAGCAGCCCATGGGGGGACTTGGTCTACGAGCAGTACTTC. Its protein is CASSPWGDLVYEQYF.

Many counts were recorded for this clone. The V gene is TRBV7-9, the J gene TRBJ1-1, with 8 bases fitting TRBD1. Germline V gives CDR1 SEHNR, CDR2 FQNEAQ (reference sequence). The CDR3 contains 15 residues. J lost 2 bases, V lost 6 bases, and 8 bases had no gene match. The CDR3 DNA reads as TGTGCCAGCAGACCCACAGGGGGGATAAACACTGAAGCTTTCTTT. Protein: CASRPTGGINTEAFF.

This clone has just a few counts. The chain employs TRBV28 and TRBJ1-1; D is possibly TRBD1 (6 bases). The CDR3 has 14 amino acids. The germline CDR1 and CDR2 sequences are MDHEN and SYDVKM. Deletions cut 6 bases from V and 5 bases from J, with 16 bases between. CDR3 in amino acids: CASRRQGRWTEAFF. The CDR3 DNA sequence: TGTGCCAGCAGACGGCAGGGGAGGTGGACTGAAGCTTTCTTT.

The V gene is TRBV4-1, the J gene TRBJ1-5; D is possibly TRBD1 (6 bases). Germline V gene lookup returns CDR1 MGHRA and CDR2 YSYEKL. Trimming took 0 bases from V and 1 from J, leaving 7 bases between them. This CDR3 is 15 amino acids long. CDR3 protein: CASSQERGSNQPQHF. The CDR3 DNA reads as TGCGCCAGCAGCCAAGAGAGGGGGAGCAATCAGCCCCAGCATTTT.

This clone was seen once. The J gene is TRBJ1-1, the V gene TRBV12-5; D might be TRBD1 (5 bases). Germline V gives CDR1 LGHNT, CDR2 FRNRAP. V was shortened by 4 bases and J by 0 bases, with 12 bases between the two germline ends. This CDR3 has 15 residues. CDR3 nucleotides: TGTGCTAGTGGTTGGGGTGGGGGTTTGAACACTGAAGCTTTCTTT. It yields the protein CASGWGGGLNTEAFF.

CDR3 DNA sequence: TGTGCCAGCTCACCAAGCCAGGGGGCTCTCACAGATACGCAGTATTTT. Translated, it gives CASSPSQGALTDTQYF. The V and J genes are TRBV18 and TRBJ2-3; 8 nucleotides match TRBD1. The J segment lost 2 bases and the V segment lost 2 bases, leaving 6 bases of the junction unmatched. Germline-derived CDR1 and CDR2 are KGHSH and LQKENI. The CDR3 consists of 16 residues.

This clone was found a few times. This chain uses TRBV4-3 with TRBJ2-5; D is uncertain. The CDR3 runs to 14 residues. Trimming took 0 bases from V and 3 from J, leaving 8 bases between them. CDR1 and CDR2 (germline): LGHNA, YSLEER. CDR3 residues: CASSQERAEETQYF. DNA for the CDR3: TGCGCCAGCAGCCAAGAAAGGGCAGAAGAGACCCAGTACTTC.

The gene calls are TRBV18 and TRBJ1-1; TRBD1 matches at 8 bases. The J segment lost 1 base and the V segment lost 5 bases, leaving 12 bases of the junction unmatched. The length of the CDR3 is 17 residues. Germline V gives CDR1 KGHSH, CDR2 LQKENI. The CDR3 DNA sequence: TGTGCCAGCTCATCCTCAGGCCCCGGGACAGGGAACACTGAAGCTTTCTTT. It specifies CASSSSGPGTGNTEAFF.

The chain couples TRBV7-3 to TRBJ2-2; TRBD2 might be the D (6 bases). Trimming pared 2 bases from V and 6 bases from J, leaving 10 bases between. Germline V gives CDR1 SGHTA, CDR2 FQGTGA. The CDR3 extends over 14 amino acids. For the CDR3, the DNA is TGTGCCAGCAGCTTACTGTCGGGGGCCGGGGAGCTGTTTTTT. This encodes CASSLLSGAGELFF.

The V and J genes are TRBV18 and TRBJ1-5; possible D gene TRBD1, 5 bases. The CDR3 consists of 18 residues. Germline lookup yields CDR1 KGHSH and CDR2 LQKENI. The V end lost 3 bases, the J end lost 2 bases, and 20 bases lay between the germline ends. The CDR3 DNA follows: TGTGCCAGCTCACCGGCCTTGTTGGGGGTAAAAGGCAATCAGCCCCAGCATTTT. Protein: CASSPALLGVKGNQPQHF.

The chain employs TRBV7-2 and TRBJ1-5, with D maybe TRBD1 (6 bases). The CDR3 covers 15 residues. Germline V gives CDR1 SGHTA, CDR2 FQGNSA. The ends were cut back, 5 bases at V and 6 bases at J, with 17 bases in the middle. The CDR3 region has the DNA TGTGCCAGCAGCCCGCAAAACAGGGCAGGTCAGCCCCAGCATTTT. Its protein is CASSPQNRAGQPQHF. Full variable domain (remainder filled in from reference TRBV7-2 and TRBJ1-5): GAGVSQSPSNKVTEKGKDVELRCDPISGHTALYWYRQSLGQGLEFLIYFQGNSAPDKSGLPSDRFSAERTGGSVSTLTIQRTQQEDSAVYLCASSPQNRAGQPQHFGDGTRLSIL.

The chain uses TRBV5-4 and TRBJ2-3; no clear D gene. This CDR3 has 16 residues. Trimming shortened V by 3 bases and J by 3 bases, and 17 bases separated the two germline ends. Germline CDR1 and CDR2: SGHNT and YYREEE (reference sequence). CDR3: CASSSTRLGITDTQYF. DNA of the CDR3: TGTGCCAGCAGCTCAACACGACTGGGAATAACAGATACGCAGTATTTT.